Each of the 10 T cell receptor beta chains below was sequenced from the same sample in a study of CD8 T cells in ankylosing spondylitis. TCRdb redid the calling of the 5' RACE reads with MiXCR, one entry per CDR3 protein. The top ten clones hold roughly 15% of a sample with about 160,000 distinct CDR3 sequences, around a tenth of them seen once. The source material was blood, either unsorted or a sorted T cell fraction (not recorded which). The source is a female donor with ankylosing spondylitis or in good health (not recorded which).

This clonotype was observed at least ten times. The chain joins TRBV4-3 to TRBJ2-7, with D unresolved. CDR3 length: 14 amino acids. Looked up from germline, CDR1 is LGHNA and CDR2 is YSLEER. Trimming shortened V by 0 bases and J by 3 bases, and 9 bases separated the two germline ends. The CDR3 nucleotides are TGCGCCAGCAGCCAAGATGGGAAAGACTACGAGCAGTACTTC. This translates into CASSQDGKDYEQYF.

V is TRBV2 and J is TRBJ1-2; tentative D call: TRBD1 (5 bases). Germline loops: CDR1 SNHLY, CDR2 FYNNEI. Trimming left V 4 bases short and J 4 bases short, with 10 bases between. There are 13 residues in the CDR3. Written as DNA, the CDR3 is TGTGCCAGCAGTGGTCCGGGGGGCTATGGCTACACCTTC. Its translation: CASSGPGGYGYTF. Complete variable domain (other parts from reference TRBV2 and TRBJ1-2): EPEVTQTPSHQVTQMGQEVILRCVPISNHLYFYWYRQILGQKVEFLVSFYNNEISEKSEIFDDQFSVERPDGSNFTLKIRSTKLEDSAMYFCASSGPGGYGYTFGSGTRLTVV.

This clonotype was counted between two and nine times. The V call is TRBV9, the J call TRBJ2-1, with 9 bases identical to TRBD1. Looked up from germline, CDR1 is SGDLS and CDR2 is YYNGEE. This CDR3 has 15 residues. The J segment lost 2 bases and the V segment lost 5 bases, leaving 5 bases of the junction unmatched. CDR3 bases: TGTGCCAGCAGTACAGGGGGCACCACCTACAATGAGCAGTTCTTC. This gives the protein CASSTGGTTYNEQFF.

This sequence joins TRBV12-3 or TRBV12-4 and TRBJ2-7; possibly TRBD1 or TRBD2 for D (5 bases each). V dropped 7 bases and J dropped 7 bases, with 17 bases sitting between them. This CDR3 is 13 amino acids long. The CDR3 DNA reads as TGTGCCAGCACCCTCCCTGGGGGACGTGAGCAGTACTTC. Its protein is CASTLPGGREQYF.

This clonotype was seen only a few times. V and J are TRBV20-1 and TRBJ2-5; D might be TRBD2 (6 bases). CDR3 length: 15 amino acids. Between the trimmed V and J ends, which lost 4 bases and 2 bases, there was a span of 17 bases. CDR1 and CDR2 from the germline V gene are DFQATT and SNEGSKA (reference sequence). For the CDR3, the DNA is TGCAGTGCTACCGCAATGGCGAGCGGGCAAGAGACCCAGTACTTC. It is translated as CSATAMASGQETQYF.

The chain combines TRBV29-1 with TRBJ2-1, with D perhaps TRBD2 (5 bases). The CDR3 loop spans 13 amino acids. Germline V CDR1 and CDR2: SQVTM, ANQGSEA. The V and J ends lost 7 bases and 7 bases respectively, with 17 bases between them. CDR3 amino acids: CSGDPGVANEQFF. The CDR3 coding sequence is TGCAGCGGCGACCCTGGCGTAGCGAATGAGCAGTTCTTC.

This clonotype was counted at least ten times. V gene TRBV4-3 combines with J gene TRBJ2-1, with a weak D call TRBD2 (6 bases). The V end lost 1 base, the J end lost 6 bases, and 13 bases lay between the germline ends. Germline CDR1 and CDR2: LGHNA and YSLEER. The CDR3 extends over 15 amino acids. CDR3 in DNA: TGCGCCAGCAGCCAAGCGGGGTCGCGGGGCAATGAGCAGTTCTTC. Protein: CASSQAGSRGNEQFF.

This clonotype appeared many times. The J gene is TRBJ2-1, the V gene TRBV12-3 or TRBV12-4; D might be TRBD2 (6 bases). V dropped 8 bases and J dropped 5 bases, with 19 bases sitting between them. This CDR3 is built from 15 residues. The CDR3 loop is CASEVGFGTHNEQFF. CDR3 coding DNA: TGTGCCAGCGAGGTCGGCTTCGGGACTCACAATGAGCAGTTCTTC.

This clonotype was picked up one time. The V gene is TRBV5-6, the J gene TRBJ1-5; D unresolved. CDR3 length equals 15 residues. The V and J ends lost 0 bases and 1 base respectively, with 8 bases between them. Per germline, CDR1 SGHDT and CDR2 YYEEEE. CDR3 DNA: TGTGCCAGCAGCTTGGCCCCGGACAGCAATCAGCCCCAGCATTTT. This gives the protein CASSLAPDSNQPQHF.

V is TRBV6-2 or TRBV6-3 and J is TRBJ1-5, with 7 bases that match TRBD1. CDR1 is MNHEY and CDR2 is SVGEGT in the germline V gene. The CDR3 contains 13 residues. Germline trimming cut 11 bases from V and 7 bases from J; bases unmatched to any gene: 11. This CDR3 reads CACQDRSGQPQHF. For the CDR3, the DNA is TGTGCCTGCCAGGACAGGTCCGGCCAGCCCCAGCATTTT.